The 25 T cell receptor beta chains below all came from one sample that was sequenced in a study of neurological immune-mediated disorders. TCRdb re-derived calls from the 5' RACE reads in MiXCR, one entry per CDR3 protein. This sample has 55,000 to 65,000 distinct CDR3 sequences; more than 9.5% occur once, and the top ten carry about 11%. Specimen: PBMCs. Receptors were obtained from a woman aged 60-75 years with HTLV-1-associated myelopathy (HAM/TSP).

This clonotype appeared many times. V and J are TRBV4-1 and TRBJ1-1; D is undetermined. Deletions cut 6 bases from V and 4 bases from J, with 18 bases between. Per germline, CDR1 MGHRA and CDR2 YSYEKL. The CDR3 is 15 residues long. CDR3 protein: CASSADDGGITEAFF. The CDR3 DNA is TGCGCCAGCAGTGCGGACGATGGAGGAATCACTGAAGCTTTCTTT.

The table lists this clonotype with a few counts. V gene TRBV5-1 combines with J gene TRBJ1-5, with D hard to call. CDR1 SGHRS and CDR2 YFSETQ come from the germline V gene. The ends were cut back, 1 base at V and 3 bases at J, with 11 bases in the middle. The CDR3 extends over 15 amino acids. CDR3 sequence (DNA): TGCGCCAGCAGCTTGTTCCCGGCTAACAATCAGCCCCAGCATTTT. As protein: CASSLFPANNQPQHF.

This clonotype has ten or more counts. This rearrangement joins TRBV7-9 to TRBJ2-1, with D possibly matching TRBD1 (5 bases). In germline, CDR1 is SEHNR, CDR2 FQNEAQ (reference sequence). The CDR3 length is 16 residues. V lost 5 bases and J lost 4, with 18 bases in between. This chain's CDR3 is CASSNPREMYYNEQFF. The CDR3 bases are TGTGCCAGCAGCAACCCCAGGGAAATGTATTACAATGAGCAGTTCTTC. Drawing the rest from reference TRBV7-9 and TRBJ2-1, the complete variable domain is DTGVSQNPRHKITKRGQNVTFRCDPISEHNRLYWYRQTLGQGPEFLTYFQNEAQLEKSRLLSDRFSAERPKGSFSTLEIQRTEQGDSAMYLCASSNPREMYYNEQFFGPGTRLTVL.

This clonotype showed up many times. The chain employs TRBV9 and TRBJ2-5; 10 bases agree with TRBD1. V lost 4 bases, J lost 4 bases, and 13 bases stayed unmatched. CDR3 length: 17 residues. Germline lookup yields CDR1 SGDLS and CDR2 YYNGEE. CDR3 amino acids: CASSPHISGQGRETQYF. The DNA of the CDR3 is TGTGCCAGCAGCCCCCACATTTCGGGACAGGGGAGAGAGACCCAGTACTTC.

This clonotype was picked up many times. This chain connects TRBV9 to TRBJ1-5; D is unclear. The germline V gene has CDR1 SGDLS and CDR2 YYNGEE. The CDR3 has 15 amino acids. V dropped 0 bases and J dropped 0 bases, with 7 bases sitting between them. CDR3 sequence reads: CASSVGGNSNQPQHF. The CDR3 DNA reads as TGTGCCAGCAGCGTAGGCGGAAATAGCAATCAGCCCCAGCATTTT.

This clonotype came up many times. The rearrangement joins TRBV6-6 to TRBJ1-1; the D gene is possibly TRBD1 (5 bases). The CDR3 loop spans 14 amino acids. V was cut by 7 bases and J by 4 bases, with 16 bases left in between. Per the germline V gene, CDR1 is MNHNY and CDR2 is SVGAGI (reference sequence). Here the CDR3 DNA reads TGTGCCAGCAACCCGACAGATGGCGTCACTGAAGCTTTCTTT. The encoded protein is CASNPTDGVTEAFF.

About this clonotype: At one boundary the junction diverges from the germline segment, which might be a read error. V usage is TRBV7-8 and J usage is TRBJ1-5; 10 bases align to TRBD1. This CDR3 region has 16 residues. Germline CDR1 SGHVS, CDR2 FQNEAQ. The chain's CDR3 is CASSRSRDRGRKPQNF. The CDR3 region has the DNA TGTGCCAGCAGTCGAAGCAGAGACAGGGGGCGTAAGCCCCAGAATTTT.

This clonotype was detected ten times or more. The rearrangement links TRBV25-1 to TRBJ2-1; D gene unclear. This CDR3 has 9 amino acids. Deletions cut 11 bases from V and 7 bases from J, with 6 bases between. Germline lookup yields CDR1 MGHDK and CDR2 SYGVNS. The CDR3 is CAAGNEQFF. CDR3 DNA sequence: TGTGCCGCCGGGAATGAGCAGTTCTTC.

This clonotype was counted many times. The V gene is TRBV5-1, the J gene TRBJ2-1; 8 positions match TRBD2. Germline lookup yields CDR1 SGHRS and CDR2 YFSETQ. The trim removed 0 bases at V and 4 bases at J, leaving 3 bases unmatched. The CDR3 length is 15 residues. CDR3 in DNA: TGCGCCAGCAGCTTGGAGAGCGGGAGTTACAATGAGCAGTTCTTC. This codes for CASSLESGSYNEQFF.

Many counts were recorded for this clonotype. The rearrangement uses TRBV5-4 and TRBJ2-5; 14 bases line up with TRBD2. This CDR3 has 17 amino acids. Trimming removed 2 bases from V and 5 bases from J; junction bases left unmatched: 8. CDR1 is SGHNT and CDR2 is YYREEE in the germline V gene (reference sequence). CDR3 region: CASSLDGLAGGGETQYF. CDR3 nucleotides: TGTGCCAGCAGCTTAGATGGACTAGCGGGAGGAGGGGAGACCCAGTACTTC.

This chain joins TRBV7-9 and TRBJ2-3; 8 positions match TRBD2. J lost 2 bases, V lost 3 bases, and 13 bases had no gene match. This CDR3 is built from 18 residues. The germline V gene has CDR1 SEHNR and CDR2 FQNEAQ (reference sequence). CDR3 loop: CASSLGTRGGAPTDTQYF. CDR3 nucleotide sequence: TGTGCCAGCAGCTTGGGGACTAGGGGGGGCGCCCCCACAGATACGCAGTATTTT.

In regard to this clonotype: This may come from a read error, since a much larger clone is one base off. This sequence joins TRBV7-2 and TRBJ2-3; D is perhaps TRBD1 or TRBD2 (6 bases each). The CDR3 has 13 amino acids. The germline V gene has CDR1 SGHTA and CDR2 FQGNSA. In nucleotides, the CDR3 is TGTGACAGCAGCCTAGGGGGGTGGGATACGCAGTATTTT. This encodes CDSSLGGWDTQYF.

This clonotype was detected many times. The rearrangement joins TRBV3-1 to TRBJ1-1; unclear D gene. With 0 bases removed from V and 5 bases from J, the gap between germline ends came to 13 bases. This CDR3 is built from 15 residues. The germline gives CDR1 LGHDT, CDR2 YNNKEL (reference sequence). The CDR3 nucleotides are TGTGCCAGCAGCCAAGATCGCAGTCTGGGTACTGAAGCTTTCTTT. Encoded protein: CASSQDRSLGTEAFF.

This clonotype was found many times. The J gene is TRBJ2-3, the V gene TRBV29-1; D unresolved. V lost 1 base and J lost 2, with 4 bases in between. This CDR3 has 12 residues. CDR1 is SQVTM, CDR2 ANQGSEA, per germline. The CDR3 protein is CSVEAHTDTQYF. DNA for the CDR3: TGCAGCGTTGAAGCCCACACAGATACGCAGTATTTT.

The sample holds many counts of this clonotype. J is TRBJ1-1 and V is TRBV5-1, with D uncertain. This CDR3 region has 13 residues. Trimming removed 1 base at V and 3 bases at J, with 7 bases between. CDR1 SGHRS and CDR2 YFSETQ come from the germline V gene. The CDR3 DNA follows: TGCGCCAGCAGCTTGAGTCGGTACACTGAAGCTTTCTTT. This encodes CASSLSRYTEAFF.

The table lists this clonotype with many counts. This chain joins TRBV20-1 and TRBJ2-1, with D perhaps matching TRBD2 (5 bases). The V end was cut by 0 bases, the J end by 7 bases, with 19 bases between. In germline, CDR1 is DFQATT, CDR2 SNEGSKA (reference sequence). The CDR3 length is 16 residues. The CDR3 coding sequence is TGCAGTGCTAGAGATACGAGAGGAGGCTCGGCGAATGAGCAGTTCTTC. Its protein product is CSARDTRGGSANEQFF.

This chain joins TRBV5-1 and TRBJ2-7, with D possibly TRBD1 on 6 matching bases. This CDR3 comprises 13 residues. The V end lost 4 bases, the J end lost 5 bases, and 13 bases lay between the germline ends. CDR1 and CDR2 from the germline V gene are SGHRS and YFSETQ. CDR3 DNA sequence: TGCGCCAGCAGCACCGGACAGAAAGACGAGCAGTACTTC. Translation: CASSTGQKDEQYF.

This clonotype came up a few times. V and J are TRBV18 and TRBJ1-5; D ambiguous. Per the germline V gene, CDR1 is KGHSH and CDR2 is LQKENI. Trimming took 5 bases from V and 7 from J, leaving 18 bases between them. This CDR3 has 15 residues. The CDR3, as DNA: TGTGCCAGCTCATTAAGGACTGAGATGAGCCAGCCCCAGCATTTT. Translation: CASSLRTEMSQPQHF.

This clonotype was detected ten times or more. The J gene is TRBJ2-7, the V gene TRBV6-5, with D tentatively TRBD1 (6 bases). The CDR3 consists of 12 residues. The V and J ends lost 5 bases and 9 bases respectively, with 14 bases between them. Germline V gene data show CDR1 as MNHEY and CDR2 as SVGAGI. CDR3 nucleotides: TGTGCCAGCAGTAGGCGACTGGACAGGCAGTACTTC. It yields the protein CASSRRLDRQYF.

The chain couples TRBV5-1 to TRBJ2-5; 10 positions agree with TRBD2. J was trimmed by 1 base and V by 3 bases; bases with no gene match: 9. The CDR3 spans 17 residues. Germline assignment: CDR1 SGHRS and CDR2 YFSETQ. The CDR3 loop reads CASSSPVGTSVQETQYF. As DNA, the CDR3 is TGCGCCAGCAGCTCCCCTGTAGGGACTAGCGTCCAAGAGACCCAGTACTTC. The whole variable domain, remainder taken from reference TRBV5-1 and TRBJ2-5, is KAGVTQTPRYLIKTRGQQVTLSCSPISGHRSVSWYQQTPGQGLQFLFEYFSETQRNKGNFPGRFSGRQFSNSRSEMNVSTLELGDSALYLCASSSPVGTSVQETQYFGPGTRLLVL.

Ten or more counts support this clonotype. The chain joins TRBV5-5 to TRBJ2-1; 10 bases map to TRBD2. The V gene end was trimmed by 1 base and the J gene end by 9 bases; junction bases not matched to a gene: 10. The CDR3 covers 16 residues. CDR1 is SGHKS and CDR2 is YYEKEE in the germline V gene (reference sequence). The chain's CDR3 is CASSLYTSGKEGEQFF. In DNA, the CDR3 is TGTGCCAGCAGCTTGTATACTAGCGGGAAAGAAGGTGAGCAGTTCTTC.

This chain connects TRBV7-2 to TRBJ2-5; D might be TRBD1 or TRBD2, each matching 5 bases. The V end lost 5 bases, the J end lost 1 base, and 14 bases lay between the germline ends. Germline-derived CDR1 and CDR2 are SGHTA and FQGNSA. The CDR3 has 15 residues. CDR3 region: CASSRDLLGQETQYF. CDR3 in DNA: TGTGCCAGCAGCCGGGACCTACTGGGCCAAGAGACCCAGTACTTC.

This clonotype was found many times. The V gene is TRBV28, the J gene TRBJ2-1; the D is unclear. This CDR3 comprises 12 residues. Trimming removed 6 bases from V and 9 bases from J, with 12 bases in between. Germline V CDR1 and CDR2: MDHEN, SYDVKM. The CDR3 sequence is CASSYPAIEQFF. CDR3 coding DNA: TGTGCCAGCAGCTATCCGGCTATTGAGCAGTTCTTC. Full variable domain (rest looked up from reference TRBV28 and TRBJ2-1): DVKVTQSSRYLVKRTGEKVFLECVQDMDHENMFWYRQDPGLGLRLIYFSYDVKMKEKGDIPEGYSVSREKKERFSLILESASTNQTSMYLCASSYPAIEQFFGPGTRLTVL.

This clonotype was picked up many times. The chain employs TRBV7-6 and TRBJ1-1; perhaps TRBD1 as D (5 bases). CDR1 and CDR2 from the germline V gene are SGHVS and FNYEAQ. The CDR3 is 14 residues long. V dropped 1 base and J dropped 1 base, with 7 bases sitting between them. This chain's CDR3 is CASSLVQGNTEAFF. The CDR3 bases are TGTGCCAGCAGCTTAGTCCAGGGGAACACTGAAGCTTTCTTT.

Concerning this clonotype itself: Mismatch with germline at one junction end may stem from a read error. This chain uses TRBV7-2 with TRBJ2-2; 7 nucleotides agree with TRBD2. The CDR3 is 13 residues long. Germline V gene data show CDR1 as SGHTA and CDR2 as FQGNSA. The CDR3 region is CANSRAGPGELFF. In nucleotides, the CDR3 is TGTGCCAACAGCCGAGCGGGACCCGGGGAGCTGTTTTTT.